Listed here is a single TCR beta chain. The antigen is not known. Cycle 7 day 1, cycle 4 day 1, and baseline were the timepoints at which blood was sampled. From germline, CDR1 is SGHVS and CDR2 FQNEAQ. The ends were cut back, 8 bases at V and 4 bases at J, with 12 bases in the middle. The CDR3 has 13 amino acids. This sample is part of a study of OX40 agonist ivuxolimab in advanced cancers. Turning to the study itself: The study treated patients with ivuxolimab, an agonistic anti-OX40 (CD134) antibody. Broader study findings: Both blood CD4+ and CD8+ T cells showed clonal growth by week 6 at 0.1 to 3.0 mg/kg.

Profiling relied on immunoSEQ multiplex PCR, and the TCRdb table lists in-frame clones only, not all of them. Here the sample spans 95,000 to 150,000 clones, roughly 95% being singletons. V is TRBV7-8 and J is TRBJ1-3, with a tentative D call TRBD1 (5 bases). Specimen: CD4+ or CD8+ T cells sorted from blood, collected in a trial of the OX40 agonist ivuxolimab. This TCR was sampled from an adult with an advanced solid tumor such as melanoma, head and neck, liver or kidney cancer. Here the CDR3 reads CASQGFRGNTIYF. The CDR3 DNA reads TGTGCCAGCCAGGGTTTTCGCGGAAACACCATATATTTT.